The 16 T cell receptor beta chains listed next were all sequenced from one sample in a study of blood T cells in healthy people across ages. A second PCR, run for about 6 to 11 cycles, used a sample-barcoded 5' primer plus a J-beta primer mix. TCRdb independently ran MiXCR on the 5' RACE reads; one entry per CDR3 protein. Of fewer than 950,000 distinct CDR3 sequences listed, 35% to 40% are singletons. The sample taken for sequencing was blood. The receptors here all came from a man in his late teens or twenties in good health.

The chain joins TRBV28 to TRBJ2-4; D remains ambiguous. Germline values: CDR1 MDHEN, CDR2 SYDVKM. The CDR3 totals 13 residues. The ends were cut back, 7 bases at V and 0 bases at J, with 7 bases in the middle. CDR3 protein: CASTGLAKNIQYF. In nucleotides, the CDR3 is TGTGCCAGCACGGGCCTAGCCAAAAACATTCAGTACTTC.

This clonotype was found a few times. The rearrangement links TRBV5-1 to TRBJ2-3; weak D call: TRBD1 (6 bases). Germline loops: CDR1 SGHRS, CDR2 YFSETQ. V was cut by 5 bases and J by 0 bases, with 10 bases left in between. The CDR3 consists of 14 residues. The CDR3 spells CASRQGTSTDTQYF. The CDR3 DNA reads TGCGCCAGCAGACAGGGAACTAGCACAGATACGCAGTATTTT.

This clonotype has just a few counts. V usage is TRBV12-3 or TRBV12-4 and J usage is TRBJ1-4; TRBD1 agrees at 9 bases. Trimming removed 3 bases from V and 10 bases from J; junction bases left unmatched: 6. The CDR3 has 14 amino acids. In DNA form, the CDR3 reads TGTGCCAGCAGTTTGGGGACAGGGATGCTAAAACTGTTTTTT. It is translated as CASSLGTGMLKLFF.

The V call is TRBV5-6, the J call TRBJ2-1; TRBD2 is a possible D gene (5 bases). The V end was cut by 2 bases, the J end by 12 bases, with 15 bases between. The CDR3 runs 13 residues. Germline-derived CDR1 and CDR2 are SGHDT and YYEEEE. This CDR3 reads CASSLPGNAGQFF. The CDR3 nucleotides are TGTGCCAGCAGCTTACCGGGGAACGCTGGGCAGTTCTTC.

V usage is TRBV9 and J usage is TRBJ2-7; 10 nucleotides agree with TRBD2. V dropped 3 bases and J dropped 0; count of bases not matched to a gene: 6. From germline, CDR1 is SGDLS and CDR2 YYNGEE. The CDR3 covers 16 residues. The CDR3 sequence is CASSGSSSGSSYEQYF. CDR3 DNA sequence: TGTGCCAGCAGCGGAAGCTCTAGCGGGAGCTCCTACGAGCAGTACTTC.

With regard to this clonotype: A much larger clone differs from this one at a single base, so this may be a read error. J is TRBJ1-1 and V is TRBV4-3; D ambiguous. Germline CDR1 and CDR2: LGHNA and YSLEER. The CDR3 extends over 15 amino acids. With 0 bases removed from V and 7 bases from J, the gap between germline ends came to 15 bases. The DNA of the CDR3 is TGCGCCAGCAGCCAAGACCGAAGGAAGGCCGATGAAGCTTTCTTT. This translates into CASSQDRRKADEAFF.

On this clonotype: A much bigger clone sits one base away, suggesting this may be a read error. In DNA form, the CDR3 reads TGCGCCAGCAGCTTCACCGGGACCCCCACAGATGCGCAGTATTTT. Its protein product is CASSFTGTPTDAQYF. V gene TRBV5-1 combines with J gene TRBJ2-3; D tentatively reads TRBD1 or TRBD2 (5 bases each). Germline-derived CDR1 and CDR2 are SGHRS and YFSETQ. CDR3 size: 15 residues.

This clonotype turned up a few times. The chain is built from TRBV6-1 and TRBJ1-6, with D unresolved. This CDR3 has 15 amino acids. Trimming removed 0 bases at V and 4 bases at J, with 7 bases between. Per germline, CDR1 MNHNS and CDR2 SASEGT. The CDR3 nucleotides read TGTGCCAGCAGTGAAGCGGGTAGTTATAATTCACCCCTCCACTTT. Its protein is CASSEAGSYNSPLHF.

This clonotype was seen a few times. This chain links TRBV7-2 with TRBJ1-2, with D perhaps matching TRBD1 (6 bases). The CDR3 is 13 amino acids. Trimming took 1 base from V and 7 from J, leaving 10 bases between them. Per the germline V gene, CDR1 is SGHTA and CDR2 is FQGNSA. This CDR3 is CASSLDRAAGYTF. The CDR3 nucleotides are TGTGCCAGCAGCTTAGACAGGGCAGCTGGCTACACCTTC.

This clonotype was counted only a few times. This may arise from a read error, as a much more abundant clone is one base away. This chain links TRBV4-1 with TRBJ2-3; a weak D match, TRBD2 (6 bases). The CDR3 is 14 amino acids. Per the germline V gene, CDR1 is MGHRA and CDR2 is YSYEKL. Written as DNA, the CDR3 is TGCTCCAGCAGCCAAGGGACTAGCACAGATACGCAGTATTTT. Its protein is CSSSQGTSTDTQYF.

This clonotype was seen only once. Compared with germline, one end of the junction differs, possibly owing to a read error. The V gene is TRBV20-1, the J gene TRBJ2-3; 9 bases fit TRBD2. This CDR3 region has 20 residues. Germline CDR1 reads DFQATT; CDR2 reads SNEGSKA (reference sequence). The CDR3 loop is CSAREPPLAGALSSTDAQYF. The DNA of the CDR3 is TGCAGTGCTAGAGAGCCCCCTTTAGCGGGGGCCCTATCTAGCACAGATGCGCAGTATTTT.

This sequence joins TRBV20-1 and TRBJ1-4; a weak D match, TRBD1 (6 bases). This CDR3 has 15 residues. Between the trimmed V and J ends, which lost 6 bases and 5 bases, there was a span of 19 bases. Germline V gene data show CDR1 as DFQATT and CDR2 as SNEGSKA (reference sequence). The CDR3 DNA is TGCAGTGCAGGGTCCCTTGGACAGTTAAATGAAAAACTGTTTTTT. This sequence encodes CSAGSLGQLNEKLFF.

As DNA, the CDR3 is TGCAGTGCTAGAGGGATAGAACATTCACCCCTCCACTTT. This encodes CSARGIEHSPLHF. The rearrangement joins TRBV20-1 to TRBJ1-6; D uncertain. The V gene's germline CDR1 is DFQATT and CDR2 SNEGSKA (reference sequence). The ends were cut back, 1 base at V and 8 bases at J, with 9 bases in the middle. This CDR3 is built from 13 residues.

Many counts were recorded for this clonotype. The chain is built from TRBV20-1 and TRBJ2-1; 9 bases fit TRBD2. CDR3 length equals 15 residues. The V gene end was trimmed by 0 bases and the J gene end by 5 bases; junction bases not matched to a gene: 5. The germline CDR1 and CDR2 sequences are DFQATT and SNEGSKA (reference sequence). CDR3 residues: CSARDPAGGNNEQFF. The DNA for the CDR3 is TGCAGTGCTAGAGATCCAGCGGGGGGTAACAATGAGCAGTTCTTC.

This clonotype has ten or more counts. The CDR3 coding sequence is TGTGCCATCAGCATGACAGGGGTGGGCTACAATGAGCAGTTCTTC. Translating it yields CAISMTGVGYNEQFF. The chain employs TRBV10-3 and TRBJ2-1; 8 positions agree with TRBD1. Germline V lookup: CDR1 ENHRY, CDR2 SYGVKD. CDR3 length equals 15 residues. J was trimmed by 3 bases and V by 6 bases; bases with no gene match: 7.

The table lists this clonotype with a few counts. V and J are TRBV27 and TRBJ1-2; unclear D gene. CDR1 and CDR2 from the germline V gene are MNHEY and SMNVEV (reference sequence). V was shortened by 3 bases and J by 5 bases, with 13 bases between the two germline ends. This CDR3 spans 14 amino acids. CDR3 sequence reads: CASSFHETSYGYTF. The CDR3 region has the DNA TGTGCCAGCAGTTTTCATGAGACCTCATATGGCTACACCTTC.